This T cell receptor beta chain originates from a study of human T cells and chemical hapten exposure (dated by TCRdb to 2020 to 2023). Regarding the study in general: For sensitization, 2% DPC in acetone was applied to a roughly 2 cm by roughly 2 cm area of upper inner arm skin. Weekly therapeutic DPC doses were additionally applied to the scalp of patients throughout the approximately 24-week study period. Patch testing on the upper back used Finn chambers containing 0.01% DPC, with scoring done after 6 days according to International Contact Dermatitis Research Group standards. The patient cohort, mostly female, included alopecia areata with under or over 50% scalp involvement, alopecia totalis and alopecia universalis. Libraries were combined into a pool for sequencing, and differences in TCR yield between samples came mainly from small differences in library volumes within the pool. In alopecia patients, the study followed how the peripheral blood TCR repertoire changed in vivo over primary and secondary sensitization to diphenylcyclopropenone (DPC), a hapten. Blood samples were taken from patients before sensitization (week 0) and at 2, 6 and about 24 weeks after DPC sensitization. For TCR sequencing, blood came from 25 to 35 alopecia patients at anywhere from one to four time points (pre-sensitization, 2, 6 and 24 weeks). Results the study describes overall, beyond this receptor: Expanded TCRs formed significantly more large CDR3 similarity clusters than pre-sensitization or healthy control sets, consistent with antigen-driven responses. DPC sensitization did not change how many TCRs were above 1 in 1000 frequency, and no evidence was found of alterations in global repertoire structure. Repeated subsampling changed both the strength of the expansion versus patch-test correlation and the threshold at which the correlation became significant. Patch test score correlated positively with the number of PT1 expanded TCRs, reaching significance at thresholds 8, 16 and 32 but not at 4. Alopecia, a presumed autoimmune disease, was present in all patients, so the immune response of the patients might differ from that of healthy individuals.

The receptor library was made with RACE. Data came from a NextSeq 500. During library preparation, unique molecular identifiers were attached to individual cDNA molecules so that TCRs could be counted in a quantitative, reproducible way. For every blood RNA sample, sequencing covered both the TCR alpha and TCR beta chains. The authors' analysis ran thus. The median number of TCRs per sample was approximately 98,000, ranging from about 23,224 to 750,000. The Decombinator software suite was used to annotate V, J and CDR3 in the TCR reads. Every sample was subsampled to the same number of TCRs (28,000) for the PS versus PT1 abundance plots. TCRs were defined as expanded if absent before sensitization and observed at least eight times at the 2-week time point. TCRdb handled the public reads itself, with Q25 trimming in fastp and clone calling in MiXCR, and kept productive beta chains. Under each unique CDR3 protein, matching rows form one entry showing the most common genes and DNA. These V and J calls derive from TCRdb rather than the authors' analysis. This sample has around 380,000 distinct CDR3 sequences in its table, and more than 4.5% of those were observed once. The biggest ten clones account for under 2.5% of the sample.

This clonotype was counted many times. Its antigen target is currently unknown. No much larger clonotype is one base removed from it; base qualities were not supplied. CDR1 SGHRS and CDR2 YFSETQ were looked up in the germline V gene. The CDR3 has 15 amino acids, counting the end cysteine and phenylalanine. Only CDR3 DNA remains: 45 bases, in frame from the first base. V lost 1 base and J lost 2 bases; the stretch between them is 11 bases long. In the paper's terms, the time point label means: patch test 1, 2 weeks after DPC sensitization. The treatment or condition tag for this specimen amounts to: therapeutic diphenylcyclopropenone sensitization with weekly scalp DPC. At every patch-test visit, the blood draw took place before the patch test was put on. Patients were considered eligible if aged 18 to 70, diagnosed with alopecia and deemed suitable for DPC therapy, and patients were excluded if pregnant. Unfractionated whole blood was collected in Tempus Blood RNA tubes, and total RNA was extracted from that blood.

The receptor chain draws on TRBV5-1 and TRBJ2-3; the D segment cannot be called with confidence. The sequence came from a woman in her fifties or sixties with alopecia areata. Some clones in this sample may be carry-over from other donors' samples. The sample in question was whole blood, obtained in connection with sensitization to the hapten diphenylcyclopropenone (DPC). For the CDR3, the sequence is CASSLLSINTDTQYF. The DNA sequence is TGCGCCAGCAGCTTGTTGTCAATTAACACAGATACGCAGTATTTT.